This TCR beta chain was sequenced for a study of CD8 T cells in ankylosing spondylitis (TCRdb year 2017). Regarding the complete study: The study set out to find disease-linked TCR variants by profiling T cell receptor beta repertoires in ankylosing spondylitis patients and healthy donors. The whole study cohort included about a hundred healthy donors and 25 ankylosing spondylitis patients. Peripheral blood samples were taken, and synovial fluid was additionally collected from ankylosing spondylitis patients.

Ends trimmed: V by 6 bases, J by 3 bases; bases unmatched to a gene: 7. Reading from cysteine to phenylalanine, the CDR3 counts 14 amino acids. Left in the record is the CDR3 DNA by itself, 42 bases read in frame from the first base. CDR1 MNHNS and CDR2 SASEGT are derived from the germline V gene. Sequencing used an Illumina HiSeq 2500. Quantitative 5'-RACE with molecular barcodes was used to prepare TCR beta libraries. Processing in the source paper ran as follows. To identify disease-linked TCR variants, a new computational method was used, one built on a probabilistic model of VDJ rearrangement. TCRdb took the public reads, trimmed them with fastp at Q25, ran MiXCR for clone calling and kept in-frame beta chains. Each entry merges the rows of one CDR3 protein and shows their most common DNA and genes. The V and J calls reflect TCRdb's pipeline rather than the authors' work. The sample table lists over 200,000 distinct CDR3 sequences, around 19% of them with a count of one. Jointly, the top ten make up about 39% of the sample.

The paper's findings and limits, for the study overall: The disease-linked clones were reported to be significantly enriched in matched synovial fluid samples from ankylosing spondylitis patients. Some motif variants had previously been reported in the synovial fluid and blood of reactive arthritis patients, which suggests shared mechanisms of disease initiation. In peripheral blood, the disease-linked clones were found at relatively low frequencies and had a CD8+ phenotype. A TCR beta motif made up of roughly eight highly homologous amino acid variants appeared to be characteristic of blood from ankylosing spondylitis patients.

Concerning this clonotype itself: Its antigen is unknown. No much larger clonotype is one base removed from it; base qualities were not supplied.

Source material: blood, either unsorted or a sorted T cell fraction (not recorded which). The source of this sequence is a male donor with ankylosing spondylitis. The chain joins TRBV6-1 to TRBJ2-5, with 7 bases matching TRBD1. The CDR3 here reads CASSPGQSKETQYF. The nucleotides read TGTGCCAGCAGCCCGGGACAGAGCAAAGAGACCCAGTACTTC.